This TCR beta chain is from a study of T cells in Graves' hyperthyroidism and ophthalmopathy. Overall study context: Once the initial diagnosis was made, peripheral blood was obtained before any treatment. Points from the study as a whole: Blood also showed most of the thyroid clonotypes that were expanded above 0.001. A model of 13 V-J features distinguished ophthalmopathy from stable hyperthyroidism.

V lost 0 bases, J lost 4 bases, and 4 bases stayed unmatched. Germline V lookup: CDR1 LNHNV, CDR2 YYDKDF (reference sequence). CDR3 length: 15 residues. On this clonotype: Its antigen remains unidentified.

The TCR beta CDR3 regions underwent amplification using RNA transcripts as the source. TCR CDR3 underwent first-round RT-PCR with the HTBI primer set. MiXCR, run by TCRdb on the multiplex PCR reads, gives a single entry per CDR3 protein. The data contain 550,000 to 850,000 distinct CDR3 sequences, 18% of them seen just once; the ten biggest clones take up approximately 15%. J is TRBJ1-1 and V is TRBV15, with TRBD1 matching over 8 bases. Input material: blood. This clonotype originated in a woman in her forties or fifties with Graves' hyperthyroidism that later progressed to Graves' ophthalmopathy. The CDR3 nucleotides are TGTGCCACCAGCAGAGACAGGGGGCTCGGCACTGAAGCTTTCTTT. As protein: CATSRDRGLGTEAFF. The full variable domain, in which reference TRBV15 and TRBJ1-1 provide the parts outside the CDR3, is DAMVIQNPRYQVTQFGKPVTLSCSQTLNHNVMYWYQQKSSQAPKLLFHYYDKDFNNEADTPDNFQSRRPNTSFCFLDIRSPGLGDTAMYLCATSRDRGLGTEAFFGQGTRLTVV.